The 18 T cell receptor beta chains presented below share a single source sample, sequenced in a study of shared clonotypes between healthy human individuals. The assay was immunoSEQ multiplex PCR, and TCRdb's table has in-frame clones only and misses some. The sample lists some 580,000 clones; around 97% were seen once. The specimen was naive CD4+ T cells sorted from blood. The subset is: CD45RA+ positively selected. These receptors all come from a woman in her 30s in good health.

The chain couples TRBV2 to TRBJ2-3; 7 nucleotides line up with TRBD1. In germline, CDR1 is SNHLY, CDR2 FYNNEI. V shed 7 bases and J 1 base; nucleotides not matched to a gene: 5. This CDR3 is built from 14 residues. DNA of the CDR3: TGTGCCAGCACCGTACAGGGGCGCACAGATACGCAGTATTTT. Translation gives CASTVQGRTDTQYF.

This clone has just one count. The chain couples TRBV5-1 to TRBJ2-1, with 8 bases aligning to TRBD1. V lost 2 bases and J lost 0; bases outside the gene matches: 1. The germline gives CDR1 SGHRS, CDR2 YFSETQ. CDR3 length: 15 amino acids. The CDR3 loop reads CASSLQGVSYNEQFF. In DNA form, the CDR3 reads TGCGCCAGCAGCTTACAGGGGGTCTCCTACAATGAGCAGTTCTTC.

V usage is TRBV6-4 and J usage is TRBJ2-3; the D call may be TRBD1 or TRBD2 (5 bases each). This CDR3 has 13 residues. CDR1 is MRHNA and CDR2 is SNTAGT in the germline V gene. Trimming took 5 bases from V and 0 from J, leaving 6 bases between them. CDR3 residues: CASSRDSTDTQYF. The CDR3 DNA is TGTGCCAGCAGTAGGGACAGCACAGATACGCAGTATTTT.

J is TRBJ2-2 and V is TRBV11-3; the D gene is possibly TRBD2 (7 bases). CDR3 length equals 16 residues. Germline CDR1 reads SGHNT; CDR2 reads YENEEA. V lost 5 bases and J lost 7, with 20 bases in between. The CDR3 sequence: CASSPAGAPGGGELFF. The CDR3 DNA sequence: TGTGCCAGCAGCCCGGCGGGGGCCCCCGGGGGCGGGGAGCTGTTTTTT.

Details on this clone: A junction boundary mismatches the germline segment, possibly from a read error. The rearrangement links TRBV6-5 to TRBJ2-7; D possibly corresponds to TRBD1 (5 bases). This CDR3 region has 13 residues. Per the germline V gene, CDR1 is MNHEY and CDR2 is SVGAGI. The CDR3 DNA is TGTGCCAGCAGCTACTCCCCCACAGGCGAGCAGTACTTC. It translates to CASSYSPTGEQYF.

The CDR3 DNA sequence: TGTGCCAGCAGCTTGACGCGGGGATTAAATGAGCAGTTCTTC. It specifies CASSLTRGLNEQFF. The V and J genes are TRBV7-9 and TRBJ2-1; the D gene is possibly TRBD2 (6 bases). The CDR3 is 14 residues long. Trimming left V 3 bases short and J 7 bases short, with 13 bases between. From germline, CDR1 is SEHNR and CDR2 FQNEAQ (reference sequence).

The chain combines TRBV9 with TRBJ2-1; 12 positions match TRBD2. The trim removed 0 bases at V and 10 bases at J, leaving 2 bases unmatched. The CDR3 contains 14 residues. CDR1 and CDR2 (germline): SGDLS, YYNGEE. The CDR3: CASSVELAGGEQFF. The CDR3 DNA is TGTGCCAGCAGCGTAGAGCTAGCGGGAGGGGAGCAGTTCTTC.

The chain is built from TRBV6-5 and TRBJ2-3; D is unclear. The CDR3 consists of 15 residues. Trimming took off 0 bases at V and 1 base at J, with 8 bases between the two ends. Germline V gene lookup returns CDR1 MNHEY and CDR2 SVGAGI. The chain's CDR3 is CASSYSGQRTDTQYF. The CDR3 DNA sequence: TGTGCCAGCAGTTACTCTGGGCAGCGCACAGATACGCAGTATTTT.

The CDR3 loop reads CASSSEAGGEAFF. For the CDR3, the DNA is TGTGCCAGTAGTTCTGAGGCGGGGGGGGAAGCTTTCTTT. This sequence joins TRBV19 and TRBJ1-1, with D tentatively TRBD1 (5 bases). The CDR3 extends over 13 amino acids. Between the trimmed V and J ends, which lost 5 bases and 8 bases, there was a span of 15 bases. Germline V gene data show CDR1 as LNHDA and CDR2 as SQIVND (reference sequence).

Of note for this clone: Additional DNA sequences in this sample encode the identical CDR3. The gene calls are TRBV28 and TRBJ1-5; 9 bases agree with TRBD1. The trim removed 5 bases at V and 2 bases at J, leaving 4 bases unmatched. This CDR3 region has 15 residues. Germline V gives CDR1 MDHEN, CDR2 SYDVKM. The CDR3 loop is CASSPTGGGNQPQHF. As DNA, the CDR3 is TGTGCCAGCAGTCCGACAGGGGGTGGCAATCAGCCCCAGCATTTT.

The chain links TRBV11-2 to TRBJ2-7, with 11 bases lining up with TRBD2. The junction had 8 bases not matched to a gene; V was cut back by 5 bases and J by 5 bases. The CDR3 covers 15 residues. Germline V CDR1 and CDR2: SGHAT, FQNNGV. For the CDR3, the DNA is TGTGCCAGCAGCATATTAGCGGGAGGGCCCCACGAGCAGTACTTC. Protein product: CASSILAGGPHEQYF.

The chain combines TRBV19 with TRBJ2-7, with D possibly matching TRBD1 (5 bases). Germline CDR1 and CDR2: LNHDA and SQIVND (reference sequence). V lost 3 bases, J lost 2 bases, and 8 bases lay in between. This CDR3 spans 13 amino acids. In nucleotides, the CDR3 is TGTGCCAGTAGTATCAGGGCAACCTACGAGCAGTACTTC. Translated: CASSIRATYEQYF. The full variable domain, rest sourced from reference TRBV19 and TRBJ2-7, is DGGITQSPKYLFRKEGQNVTLSCEQNLNHDAMYWYRQDPGQGLRLIYYSQIVNDFQKGDIAEGYSVSREKKESFPLTVTSAQKNPTAFYLCASSIRATYEQYFGPGTRLTVT.

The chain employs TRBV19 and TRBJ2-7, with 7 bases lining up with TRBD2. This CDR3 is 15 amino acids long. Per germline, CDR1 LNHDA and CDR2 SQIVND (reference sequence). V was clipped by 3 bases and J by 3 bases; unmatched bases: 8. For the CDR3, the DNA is TGTGCCAGTAGTATTTCCGCGACTAGCAGCTACGAGCAGTACTTC. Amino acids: CASSISATSSYEQYF.

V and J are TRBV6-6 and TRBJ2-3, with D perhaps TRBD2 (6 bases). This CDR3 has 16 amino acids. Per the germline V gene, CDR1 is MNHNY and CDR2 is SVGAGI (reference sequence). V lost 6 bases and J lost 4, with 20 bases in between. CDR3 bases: TGTGCCAGCAGCCAGGAGAGACTAGGGAGCGCAGATACGCAGTATTTT. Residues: CASSQERLGSADTQYF.

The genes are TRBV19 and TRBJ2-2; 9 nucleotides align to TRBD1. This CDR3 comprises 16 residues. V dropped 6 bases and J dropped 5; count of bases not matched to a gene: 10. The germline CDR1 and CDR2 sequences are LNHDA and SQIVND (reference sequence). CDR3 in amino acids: CASSPTDRGRTGELFF. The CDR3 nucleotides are TGTGCCAGTAGCCCAACGGACAGGGGTAGAACCGGGGAGCTGTTTTTT.

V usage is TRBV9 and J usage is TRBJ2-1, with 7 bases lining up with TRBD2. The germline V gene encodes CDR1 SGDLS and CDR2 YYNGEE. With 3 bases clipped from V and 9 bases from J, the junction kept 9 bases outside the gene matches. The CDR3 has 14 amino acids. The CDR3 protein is CASSALTSVGEQFF. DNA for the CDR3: TGTGCCAGCAGCGCGTTAACTAGCGTCGGTGAGCAGTTCTTC.

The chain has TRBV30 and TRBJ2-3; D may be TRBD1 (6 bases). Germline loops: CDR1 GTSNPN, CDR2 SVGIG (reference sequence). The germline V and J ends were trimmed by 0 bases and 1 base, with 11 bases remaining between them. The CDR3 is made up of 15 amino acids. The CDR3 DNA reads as TGTGCCTGGAGTGTAGGGGGATATGGCACAGATACGCAGTATTTT. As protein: CAWSVGGYGTDTQYF. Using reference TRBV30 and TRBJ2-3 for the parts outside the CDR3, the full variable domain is SQTIHQWPATLVQPVGSPLSLECTVEGTSNPNLYWYRQAAGRGLQLLFYSVGIGQISSEVPQNLSASRPQDRQFILSSKKLLLSDSGFYLCAWSVGGYGTDTQYFGPGTRLTVL.

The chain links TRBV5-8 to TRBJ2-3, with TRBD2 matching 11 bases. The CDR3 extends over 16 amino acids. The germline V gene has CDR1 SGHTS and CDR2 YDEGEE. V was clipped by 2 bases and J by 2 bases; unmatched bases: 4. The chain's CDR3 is CASSLPGLAATDTQYF. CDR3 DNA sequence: TGTGCCAGCAGCTTACCGGGACTAGCGGCCACAGATACGCAGTATTTT.